This passage covers 18 T cell receptor beta chains from one sample sequenced in a study of cytomegalovirus exposure and HLA in healthy donors. A multiplex PCR was run with 60 Vbeta primers and 13 Jbeta primers. Profiling relied on immunoSEQ multiplex PCR, and the TCRdb table lists in-frame clones only, not all of them. The table records 85,000 to 100,000 clones, roughly 78% of them present only once. Input material: PBMCs. These receptors came from a man aged 25-40 years in good health and CMV-seronegative.

This sequence joins TRBV12-2 and TRBJ1-1; the D segment call TRBD1 is taken from the table without a DNA check. TRBV12-2 is given as a pseudogene. CDR3 size: 15 residues. In DNA, the CDR3 is TGTGCAAGTCGCTTAGTGACAGGGGAGCACACTGAAGCTTTCTTT. Translated, it gives CASRLVTGEHTEAFF.

Concerning this clone itself: The final CDR3 position lacks the conserved phenylalanine or tryptophan, pointing to a likely read error. The rearrangement uses TRBV2 and TRBJ1-4; TRBD1 matches at 10 bases. V lost 6 bases to trimming and J lost 6 bases; unmatched junction nucleotides: 1. This CDR3 is built from 13 residues. Germline-derived CDR1 and CDR2 are SNHLY and FYNNEI. Written as DNA, the CDR3 is TGTGCCAGCAGGACAGGGGGCGATGAAAAACTGTTTCTT. Amino acid sequence: CASRTGGDEKLFL.

This clone came up a few times. The chain recombines TRBV4-3 with TRBJ2-1, with 7 bases identical to TRBD1. After removal of 0 bases from V and 0 bases from J, the junction contained 2 bases not matched to a gene. The CDR3 is made up of 16 amino acids. Looked up from germline, CDR1 is LGHNA and CDR2 is YSLEER. CDR3 DNA sequence: TGCGCCAGCAGCCAAGACTCAGGGGGCTCCTACAATGAGCAGTTCTTC. Its translation is CASSQDSGGSYNEQFF.

This chain connects TRBV19 to TRBJ2-2, with 7 bases identical to TRBD1. The CDR3 is made up of 15 amino acids. The germline V gene has CDR1 LNHDA and CDR2 SQIVND (reference sequence). Trimming cost V 7 bases and J 6 bases; bases outside gene matches: 11. The CDR3 nucleotides read TGTGCCAGTACCTCCGGGACAGAGGTTTCCGGGGAGCTGTTTTTT. This encodes CASTSGTEVSGELFF.

V and J are TRBV5-1 and TRBJ1-1, with unresolved D. The CDR3 extends over 15 amino acids. Germline assignment: CDR1 SGHRS and CDR2 YFSETQ. Trimming shortened V by 6 bases and J by 4 bases, and 19 bases separated the two germline ends. This chain's CDR3 is CASKRVAQPGTEAFF. In DNA form, the CDR3 reads TGCGCCAGCAAGAGGGTTGCCCAGCCAGGCACTGAAGCTTTCTTT.

The chain links TRBV5-1 to TRBJ2-1; TRBD2 matches at 13 bases. V dropped 4 bases and J dropped 3; count of bases not matched to a gene: 4. CDR1 and CDR2 (germline): SGHRS, YFSETQ. The CDR3 length is 16 residues. DNA for the CDR3: TGCGCCAGCAGCCCGGGACTAGCGGGGCTCTACAATGAGCAGTTCTTC. This codes for CASSPGLAGLYNEQFF.

The chain recombines TRBV5-5 with TRBJ1-4; a weak D match, TRBD1 (5 bases). The germline gives CDR1 SGHKS, CDR2 YYEKEE (reference sequence). The CDR3 spans 14 residues. The germline V and J ends were trimmed by 0 bases and 5 bases, with 8 bases remaining between them. The CDR3 coding sequence is TGTGCCAGCAGCTTGGGTCAGGGAAATGAAAAACTGTTTTTT. Translated, it gives CASSLGQGNEKLFF.

The chain employs TRBV5-4 and TRBJ1-1; 8 positions match TRBD1. From germline, CDR1 is SGHNT and CDR2 YYREEE (reference sequence). The CDR3 is 14 amino acids. Trimming cost V 4 bases and J 3 bases; bases outside gene matches: 5. CDR3 DNA: TGTGCCAGCAGCACCCAGGGGGCGGACACTGAAGCTTTCTTT. Its protein product is CASSTQGADTEAFF.

The genes are TRBV6-1 and TRBJ2-1; 9 bases match TRBD1. The CDR3 is 14 residues long. CDR1 and CDR2 (germline): MNHNS, SASEGT. Trimming at V came to 6 bases and at J to 7 bases, leaving 7 bases not matched to a gene. The CDR3 loop is CASRRDRAQNEQFF. The DNA of the CDR3 is TGTGCCAGCAGGAGGGACAGGGCGCAAAATGAGCAGTTCTTC.

V usage is TRBV5-1 and J usage is TRBJ1-1; 10 bases fit TRBD1. The length of the CDR3 is 16 residues. V gave up 1 base and J gave up 4 bases; unmatched junction bases: 7. Germline V gives CDR1 SGHRS, CDR2 YFSETQ. Here the CDR3 reads CASSLTRTGGRTEAFF. In DNA, the CDR3 is TGCGCCAGCAGCTTGACGAGGACAGGGGGTCGCACTGAAGCTTTCTTT. Drawing the rest from reference TRBV5-1 and TRBJ1-1, the complete variable domain is KAGVTQTPRYLIKTRGQQVTLSCSPISGHRSVSWYQQTPGQGLQFLFEYFSETQRNKGNFPGRFSGRQFSNSRSEMNVSTLELGDSALYLCASSLTRTGGRTEAFFGQGTRLTVV.

This chain links TRBV6-4 with TRBJ2-2, with TRBD1 matching 8 bases. The CDR3 totals 14 residues. V shed 5 bases, J shed 6 bases, and the junction held 5 bases outside the gene matches. CDR1 is MRHNA, CDR2 SNTAGT, per germline. CDR3 sequence reads: CASSIEDRAGELFF. In DNA, the CDR3 is TGTGCCAGCAGTATCGAGGACAGGGCCGGGGAGCTGTTTTTT.

This clone was seen just once. This chain joins TRBV7-6 and TRBJ1-3; D is perhaps TRBD1 (5 bases). CDR3 length equals 15 residues. The V end lost 5 bases, the J end lost 0 bases, and 11 bases lay between the germline ends. The V gene's germline CDR1 is SGHVS and CDR2 FNYEAQ. The CDR3 loop is CASSPGTDSGNTIYF. CDR3 bases: TGTGCCAGCAGCCCGGGGACTGACTCTGGAAACACCATATATTTT. The variable domain in full, completed from reference TRBV7-6 and TRBJ1-3, reads GAGVSQSPRYKVTKRGQDVALRCDPISGHVSLYWYRQALGQGPEFLTYFNYEAQQDKSGLPNDRFSAERPEGSISTLTIQRTEQRDSAMYRCASSPGTDSGNTIYFGEGSWLTVV.

The chain combines TRBV4-3 with TRBJ2-1, with a possible D match to TRBD2 (6 bases). There are 17 residues in the CDR3. Germline V gene sequence: CDR1 LGHNA, CDR2 YSLEER. Trimming pared 0 bases from V and 1 base from J, leaving 13 bases between. CDR3 coding DNA: TGCGCCAGCAGCCAAGAGAGCGGCGGGGTGTCCTACAATGAGCAGTTCTTC. Its translation: CASSQESGGVSYNEQFF.

V gene TRBV27 combines with J gene TRBJ2-1; TRBD1 aligns across 9 bases. The CDR3 runs to 16 residues. Germline V gene lookup returns CDR1 MNHEY and CDR2 SMNVEV (reference sequence). The junction had 7 bases not matched to a gene; V was cut back by 3 bases and J by 4 bases. CDR3 in amino acids: CASSFPGTGRYNEQFF. The DNA for the CDR3 is TGTGCCAGCAGTTTCCCCGGGACAGGGAGGTACAATGAGCAGTTCTTC.

About this clone: A junction end diverges from the germline sequence, so it may reflect a read error. The chain couples TRBV6-5 to TRBJ1-3, with 8 bases aligning to TRBD1. CDR1 is MNHEY and CDR2 is SVGAGI in the germline V gene. The CDR3 contains 16 residues. The CDR3 nucleotides read TGTGTCAGCAGTTACCGACAGGGGATTAGTGGAAACACCATATATTTT. Translated, it gives CVSSYRQGISGNTIYF.

The V gene is TRBV28, the J gene TRBJ2-7; tentatively, D is TRBD2 (5 bases). Germline CDR1 is MDHEN and CDR2 is SYDVKM. Trimming stripped 3 bases from V and 0 bases from J, with 24 bases between. The length of the CDR3 is 19 residues. As DNA, the CDR3 is TGTGCCAGCAGTTTCTTAACCTTCGGGAAGGGCTTAAGCTCCTACGAGCAGTACTTC. The encoded protein is CASSFLTFGKGLSSYEQYF.

The rearrangement links TRBV7-9 to TRBJ2-2; a possible D gene is TRBD1 (5 bases). The CDR3 consists of 14 residues. Trimming shortened V by 5 bases and J by 0 bases, and 7 bases separated the two germline ends. Germline V CDR1 and CDR2: SEHNR, FQNEAQ (reference sequence). The CDR3 sequence is CASSPTANTGELFF. The DNA for the CDR3 is TGTGCCAGCAGCCCGACAGCGAACACCGGGGAGCTGTTTTTT.

The CDR3 nucleotides are TGTGCCAGCAGTTCCCCCTCAAGACAGGGAAGAGGAAACACCATATATTTT. The encoded protein is CASSSPSRQGRGNTIYF. The V gene is TRBV27, the J gene TRBJ1-3; 7 bases line up with TRBD1. Germline CDR1 is MNHEY and CDR2 is SMNVEV (reference sequence). V was pared by 4 bases and J by 4 bases, with 13 bases of the junction left unmatched. The CDR3 covers 17 residues.